This TCR beta chain was identified during a study of shared clonotypes between healthy human individuals. There are 17 residues in the CDR3. CDR1 is SGHAT and CDR2 is FQDESV in the germline V gene (reference sequence). V gave up 2 bases and J gave up 1 base, with 12 bases separating them. Some clones are missing from TCRdb's copy, which holds only in-frame ones; the method was immunoSEQ multiplex PCR. Altogether just over 2,000,000 clones are present, approximately 94% being singletons, with the ten largest covering around 1.1%. Naive CD8 cells were CD45RO-negative, positively selected for CCR7, excluding terminally differentiated effector memory CD45RA+ cells. The study drew its donors from healthy HIV-negative adults without recent acute infections or vaccinations.

The sample consisted of naive CD8+ T cells sorted from blood. The rearrangement joins TRBV11-1 to TRBJ2-6; D uncertain. This TCR came from a man aged 18-30 years in good health. CDR3 nucleotides: TGTGCCAGCAGCTTAAGTTATCTAGAATCTGGGGCCAACGTCCTGACTTTC. Its protein is CASSLSYLESGANVLTF.